Below, 27 T cell receptor beta chains from the same sample are listed, as sequenced in a study of cytomegalovirus exposure and HLA in healthy donors. This PCR relied on a set of 60 Vbeta primers and 13 Jbeta primers. Here immunoSEQ multiplex PCR was the method, and the copy in TCRdb shows in-frame clones only, minus some. The sample has about 110,000 clones; about four fifths are singletons. The sequenced sample consisted of PBMCs. Receptor source: a man younger than 40 in good health and CMV-seronegative.

The chain couples TRBV15 to TRBJ2-1; 12 positions agree with TRBD1. The CDR3 length is 13 residues. After removal of 0 bases from V and 15 bases from J, the junction contained 3 bases not matched to a gene. Germline V gene data show CDR1 as LNHNV and CDR2 as YYDKDF (reference sequence). DNA of the CDR3: TGTGCCACCAGCAGAGAGGGACAGGGGGCTGGGTTCTTC. Translating gives CATSREGQGAGFF. Combining the CDR3 with reference TRBV15 and TRBJ2-1 gives the whole variable domain DAMVIQNPRYQVTQFGKPVTLSCSQTLNHNVMYWYQQKSSQAPKLLFHYYDKDFNNEADTPDNFQSRRPNTSFCFLDIRSPGLGDTAMYLCATSREGQGAGFFGPGTRLTVL.

The chain joins TRBV7-9 to TRBJ1-2; D not resolved. V was pared by 4 bases and J by 4 bases, with 7 bases between. In germline, CDR1 is SEHNR, CDR2 FQNEAQ (reference sequence). CDR3 size: 12 residues. The CDR3: CASSSISYGYTF. The DNA for the CDR3 is TGTGCCAGCAGCTCAATTAGCTATGGCTACACCTTC.

The gene calls are TRBV14 and TRBJ1-1, with a tentative D call TRBD1 (6 bases). V lost 5 bases to trimming and J lost 1 base, with 11 bases between them. Germline CDR1 is SGHDN and CDR2 is FVKESK. There are 14 residues in the CDR3. The CDR3 here is CASSKTGSNTEAFF. CDR3 coding DNA: TGTGCCAGCAGCAAGACAGGCTCGAACACTGAAGCTTTCTTT.

In this sample, this clone turned up a few times. The chain joins TRBV4-1 to TRBJ1-6; maybe TRBD1 (5 bases). The CDR3 extends over 15 amino acids. The germline V and J ends were trimmed by 1 base and 9 bases, with 13 bases remaining between them. Germline V gives CDR1 MGHRA, CDR2 YSYEKL. Here the CDR3 reads CASSQGPRGTSPLHF. Here the CDR3 DNA reads TGCGCCAGCAGCCAAGGACCCCGGGGGACTTCACCCCTCCACTTT.

The rearrangement links TRBV28 to TRBJ1-4; 11 nucleotides match TRBD1. Germline V gene sequence: CDR1 MDHEN, CDR2 SYDVKM. The V and J ends lost 6 bases and 5 bases, in that order; junction bases with no gene match: 11. The CDR3 covers 17 residues. This CDR3 is CASRDGTGGVSNEKLFF. CDR3 DNA: TGTGCCAGCAGGGACGGGACAGGGGGGGTTAGCAATGAAAAACTGTTTTTT.

This clone was picked up a small number of times. The chain employs TRBV27 and TRBJ2-7, with D possibly matching TRBD1 (6 bases). The V and J ends lost 7 bases and 7 bases respectively, with 23 bases between them. CDR3 length: 15 amino acids. CDR1 is MNHEY, CDR2 SMNVEV, per germline (reference sequence). The CDR3 bases are TGTGCCAGCAAAAAAACAGGGAGATCACTACGGGAGCAGTACTTC. Its translation is CASKKTGRSLREQYF.

The genes are TRBV28 and TRBJ1-2; 7 nucleotides match TRBD1. Germline V lookup: CDR1 MDHEN, CDR2 SYDVKM. CDR3 size: 20 residues. J gave up 6 bases and V 2 bases, and 24 bases lay outside the gene matches. Here the CDR3 reads CASSLIAARTGEYGSHGYTF. The CDR3 DNA reads as TGTGCCAGCAGTTTAATAGCCGCGCGGACAGGAGAATATGGTAGTCATGGCTACACCTTC.

V and J are TRBV5-1 and TRBJ1-2; D is unresolved. V gave up 4 bases and J gave up 4 bases, with 17 bases separating them. This CDR3 has 15 residues. Germline-derived CDR1 and CDR2 are SGHRS and YFSETQ. CDR3 sequence (DNA): TGCGCCAGCAGCGCGGGCCAGGTAAACGGCTATGGCTACACCTTC. Protein sequence: CASSAGQVNGYGYTF.

This chain links TRBV19 with TRBJ2-5; the match to TRBD2 covers 8 bases. Per germline, CDR1 LNHDA and CDR2 SQIVND (reference sequence). Losses at the gene ends were 1 base for V and 4 bases for J; bases not matched to a gene: 2. The CDR3 is made up of 14 amino acids. The CDR3 is CASSIVAGLETQYF. The CDR3 DNA is TGTGCCAGTAGTATAGTAGCGGGGTTAGAGACCCAGTACTTC.

V gene TRBV5-1 combines with J gene TRBJ1-5; perhaps TRBD1 as D (6 bases). The germline gives CDR1 SGHRS, CDR2 YFSETQ. The CDR3 is made up of 15 amino acids. With 2 bases removed from V and 2 bases from J, the gap between germline ends came to 11 bases. The CDR3 loop reads CASSLQGLGNQPQHF. CDR3 DNA sequence: TGCGCCAGCAGCTTACAGGGTCTGGGCAATCAGCCCCAGCATTTT.

This clone was recorded a few times. The gene calls are TRBV7-9 and TRBJ2-7; weak D call: TRBD2 (5 bases). The germline CDR1 and CDR2 sequences are SEHNR and FQNEAQ (reference sequence). The CDR3 contains 14 residues. The V end was cut by 4 bases, the J end by 3 bases, with 13 bases between. The CDR3 spells CASSSGEKHYEQYF. The CDR3 region has the DNA TGTGCCAGCAGCTCCGGGGAAAAACACTACGAGCAGTACTTC.

The genes are TRBV4-1 and TRBJ2-2, with 7 bases lining up with TRBD1. V lost 0 bases and J lost 3; bases outside the gene matches: 10. The CDR3 extends over 18 amino acids. Germline CDR1 and CDR2: MGHRA and YSYEKL. CDR3 nucleotides: TGCGCCAGCAGCCAAGATGGGGTAGGGGGCTGGGACACCGGGGAGCTGTTTTTT. As protein: CASSQDGVGGWDTGELFF.

The chain combines TRBV5-1 with TRBJ2-3; D not certain. Trimming stripped 4 bases from V and 1 base from J, with 4 bases between. This CDR3 region has 12 residues. The V gene's germline CDR1 is SGHRS and CDR2 YFSETQ. The CDR3 here is CASSAGTDTQYF. The CDR3 region has the DNA TGCGCCAGCAGCGCAGGCACAGATACGCAGTATTTT.

The rearrangement links TRBV4-3 to TRBJ1-1, with unresolved D. The V and J ends lost 1 base and 1 base respectively, with 10 bases between them. The CDR3 runs 15 residues. Germline V gene lookup returns CDR1 LGHNA and CDR2 YSLEER. The DNA of the CDR3 is TGCGCCAGCAGCCAAGCCCTAGAGAGGAACACTGAAGCTTTCTTT. It is translated as CASSQALERNTEAFF.

This chain connects TRBV6-4 to TRBJ2-1, with D possibly matching TRBD1 (6 bases). CDR1 and CDR2 (germline): MRHNA, SNTAGT. This CDR3 is built from 15 residues. Trimming cost V 5 bases and J 7 bases, with 18 bases left between them. The CDR3 coding sequence is TGTGCCAGCAGTCGCCGGGACACCTTTGGGAATGAGCAGTTCTTC. It yields the protein CASSRRDTFGNEQFF.

A note on this clone: Distinct nucleotide sequences in the sample also encode this CDR3. The J gene is TRBJ2-1, the V gene TRBV30; D is unclear. The CDR3 contains 11 residues. V lost 0 bases, J lost 7 bases, and 4 bases lay in between. The germline V gene has CDR1 GTSNPN and CDR2 SVGIG (reference sequence). The DNA of the CDR3 is TGTGCCTGGAGTGTACTTAATGAGCAGTTCTTC. Its translation is CAWSVLNEQFF.

This chain uses TRBV4-1 with TRBJ2-2, with D unclear. Trimming stripped 4 bases from V and 0 bases from J, with 6 bases between. This CDR3 contains 14 residues. Germline V gives CDR1 MGHRA, CDR2 YSYEKL. The CDR3 DNA follows: TGCGCCAGCAGCCCCCCGTCGAACACCGGGGAGCTGTTTTTT. Amino acids: CASSPPSNTGELFF.

V is TRBV28 and J is TRBJ2-1; 7 bases match TRBD2. The germline gives CDR1 MDHEN, CDR2 SYDVKM. Trimming cost V 5 bases and J 12 bases; bases outside gene matches: 7. The CDR3 has 12 residues. As DNA, the CDR3 is TGTGCCAGCAGTCCTCCGGGGGGAGGGCAGTTCTTC. Translation: CASSPPGGGQFF. The full variable domain, its missing parts supplied by reference TRBV28 and TRBJ2-1, is DVKVTQSSRYLVKRTGEKVFLECVQDMDHENMFWYRQDPGLGLRLIYFSYDVKMKEKGDIPEGYSVSREKKERFSLILESASTNQTSMYLCASSPPGGGQFFGPGTRLTVL.

V is TRBV5-1 and J is TRBJ2-7; 8 nucleotides match TRBD1. This CDR3 is built from 14 residues. CDR1 and CDR2 from the germline V gene are SGHRS and YFSETQ. V shed 4 bases, J shed 4 bases, and the junction held 7 bases outside the gene matches. CDR3 nucleotides: TGCGCCAGCAGCCTAAGACAGGGGCAGTACGAGCAGTACTTC. Amino acid sequence: CASSLRQGQYEQYF.

The rearrangement joins TRBV11-2 to TRBJ2-1; D possibly corresponds to TRBD2 (5 bases). The CDR3 loop spans 13 amino acids. Germline-derived CDR1 and CDR2 are SGHAT and FQNNGV. Deletions cut 1 base from V and 7 bases from J, with 8 bases between. CDR3 nucleotides: TGTGCCAGCAGCTTAGTATCGGGGAATGAGCAGTTCTTC. Its protein is CASSLVSGNEQFF.

This clone was observed a few times. The V and J genes are TRBV27 and TRBJ2-3, with TRBD2 matching 12 bases. Germline loops: CDR1 MNHEY, CDR2 SMNVEV (reference sequence). V gave up 2 bases and J gave up 3 bases; unmatched junction bases: 9. CDR3 length: 18 residues. The chain's CDR3 is CASSLLPGTSGPTDTQYF. The CDR3 coding sequence is TGTGCCAGCAGTTTACTCCCCGGGACTAGCGGGCCGACAGATACGCAGTATTTT.

The gene calls are TRBV18 and TRBJ1-5; 9 bases are shared with TRBD1. The CDR3 spans 14 residues. V was clipped by 5 bases and J by 4 bases; unmatched bases: 3. Germline CDR1 reads KGHSH; CDR2 reads LQKENI. The CDR3 sequence is CASSVDRGNQPQHF. The CDR3 region has the DNA TGTGCCAGCTCAGTCGACAGGGGGAATCAGCCCCAGCATTTT.

The J gene is TRBJ2-1, the V gene TRBV6-5; the match to TRBD2 covers 9 bases. CDR1 MNHEY and CDR2 SVGAGI come from the germline V gene. CDR3 length equals 15 residues. V dropped 6 bases and J dropped 8; count of bases not matched to a gene: 11. The CDR3 region has the DNA TGTGCCAGCAGAAGATGGGCGGGAGGGTGGGATGAGCAGTTCTTC. It encodes CASRRWAGGWDEQFF.

The CDR3, as DNA: TGTGCCAGCAGTTACTCGTGGACAGGGGTCTACGAGCAGTACTTC. Protein sequence: CASSYSWTGVYEQYF. V is TRBV6-5 and J is TRBJ2-7; 9 nucleotides agree with TRBD1. Germline assignment: CDR1 MNHEY and CDR2 SVGAGI. The CDR3 length is 15 residues. J was trimmed by 3 bases and V by 0 bases; bases with no gene match: 3.

The V and J genes are TRBV19 and TRBJ1-2, with D perhaps TRBD1 (6 bases). V shed 5 bases and J shed 4 bases, with 17 bases lying between them. There are 15 residues in the CDR3. Germline assignment: CDR1 LNHDA and CDR2 SQIVND (reference sequence). DNA of the CDR3: TGTGCCAGTAGTGATACAGGGACCGGGGTCTATGGCTACACCTTC. It is translated as CASSDTGTGVYGYTF. Full variable domain (outside the CDR3, taken from reference TRBV19 and TRBJ1-2): DGGITQSPKYLFRKEGQNVTLSCEQNLNHDAMYWYRQDPGQGLRLIYYSQIVNDFQKGDIAEGYSVSREKKESFPLTVTSAQKNPTAFYLCASSDTGTGVYGYTFGSGTRLTVV.

The chain is built from TRBV7-9 and TRBJ2-7; 7 nucleotides match TRBD1. This CDR3 region has 13 residues. Germline V gene lookup returns CDR1 SEHNR and CDR2 FQNEAQ (reference sequence). V gave up 2 bases and J gave up 4 bases; unmatched junction bases: 2. The CDR3 DNA follows: TGTGCCAGCAGCTTATCGGGACAGTACGAGCAGTACTTC. This encodes CASSLSGQYEQYF.

This chain joins TRBV5-8 and TRBJ1-4, with 9 bases identical to TRBD1. Germline values: CDR1 SGHTS, CDR2 YDEGEE. Germline trimming cut 4 bases from V and 3 bases from J; bases unmatched to any gene: 7. CDR3 length: 16 amino acids. In DNA form, the CDR3 reads TGTGCCAGCAGCCTGGACAGGGGTTTTGCTAATGAAAAACTGTTTTTT. Its protein product is CASSLDRGFANEKLFF.